Below, one T cell receptor beta chain is given with its context. Germline-derived CDR1 and CDR2 are ENHRY and SYGVKD. The germline V and J ends were trimmed by 9 bases and 0 bases, with 12 bases remaining between them. The CDR3 is made up of 15 amino acids. Repertoires were generated with immunoSEQ multiplex PCR, while TCRdb's copy carries only in-frame clones and drops some. The repertoire holds around 190,000 clones, with roughly 81% as singletons. The sample originates from a study of blood T cell repertoires in COVID-19. Whole-study context: Samples representing acute and convalescent COVID-19 were sourced from the United States, Italy and Spain.

The receptor was isolated from a woman over 75 with acute or convalescent COVID-19. V usage is TRBV10-3 and J usage is TRBJ1-6; D is possibly TRBD1 (6 bases). Material for sequencing was peripheral blood. DNA for the CDR3: TGTGCCATAGGACAGCCGAGCTCCTATAATTCACCCCTCCACTTT. The encoded protein is CAIGQPSSYNSPLHF.